This T cell receptor beta chain was sequenced in a study of OX40 agonist ivuxolimab in advanced cancers. Overall study: Patients were treated with intravenous ivuxolimab, dosed at 0.01 to 10 mg/kg and infused every 2 weeks. Subjects had a mean age of around 60 years, with a range of 23 to 79; just over 80% were male. Overall study results and limits: On average, CD8+ T cells showed a greater number of expanded clones than CD4+.

As to this clone: What it binds is not known.

Using immunoSEQ multiplex PCR, the repertoire was profiled, and TCRdb retains in-frame clones only, with some absent. This repertoire shows tens of thousands of clones, under 85% found once; its top ten account for 3% to 4.5%. Germline V gives CDR1 MGHRA, CDR2 YSYEKL. V shed 3 bases and J shed 10 bases, with 20 bases lying between them. CDR3 length: 15 amino acids. V usage is TRBV4-1 and J usage is TRBJ2-3, with unresolved D. The sequences come from CD4+ or CD8+ T cells sorted from blood, collected in a trial of the OX40 agonist ivuxolimab. The origin of this receptor is an adult with an advanced solid tumor such as melanoma, head and neck, liver or kidney cancer. This chain's CDR3 is CASSHPLSSVPAQYF. CDR3 sequence (DNA): TGCGCCAGCAGCCACCCACTCTCTAGTGTTCCGGCGCAGTATTTT.